This T cell receptor beta chain was identified in a study of tumor-infiltrating lymphocytes in primary liver carcinoma. Germline DNA was also extracted, and blood RNA derived from unsorted whole blood. It was before surgery that around 4 milliliters of peripheral blood were collected. Total RNA (around 500 ng) served as template for TCR beta cDNA synthesis primed by a constant-region primer. Three nested multiplex PCR rounds of slightly modified ARM-PCR generated TCR beta libraries. A C-beta reverse primer was combined with TRBV1-TRBV30 forward primers in the first two PCR rounds, and each round had 10 cycles. TCRdb independently ran MiXCR on the multiplex PCR reads; one entry per CDR3 protein. The sample has 300,000 to 400,000 distinct CDR3 sequences, about 61% seen once. Regarding the study as a whole: Blood trailed tumors significantly in top-250-clone fraction (p = 0.039).

A remark on this clonotype: Its target is not known.

The CDR3 contains 14 residues. Unmatched junction bases numbered 4, after V lost 10 bases and J lost 6 bases. In germline, CDR1 is MNHEY, CDR2 SVGEGT. Material: peripheral blood. The source of this sequence is a man aged 35-49 years with primary liver carcinoma and hepatitis B virus infection. This rearrangement joins TRBV6-2 or TRBV6-3 to TRBJ2-2; 14 bases are a match to TRBD2. The CDR3 protein is CAIGGLAGAGELFF. As DNA, the CDR3 is TGTGCCATTGGGGGACTAGCGGGGGCCGGGGAGCTGTTTTTT.